This TCR beta chain was profiled in a study of PD-1 blockade in classical Hodgkin lymphoma. At the level of the study: Treatment was intravenous nivolumab, 3 mg/kg every 2 weeks, until progression.

Study results and limitations: Patients starting nivolumab less than 1 year after ASCT had lower diversity and were excluded from later analyses. Baseline TCR diversity was reportedly lower in newly diagnosed patients than healthy donors.

As concerns this clone: The antigen is unknown.

Between the trimmed V and J ends, which lost 3 bases and 7 bases, there was a span of 10 bases. Germline V gene sequence: CDR1 SGDLS, CDR2 YYNGEE. The CDR3 is made up of 13 amino acids. Sequenced by immunoSEQ multiplex PCR; TCRdb stores in-frame clones only, minus some. The sample consists of tens of thousands of clones, 90% to 95% of them appearing once. Following autologous stem cell transplantation, relapse occurred in every patient, and exposure to brentuximab vedotin varied. The V and J genes are TRBV9 and TRBJ2-2, with D perhaps given as TRBD1 or TRBD2 (5 bases each). The starting material was peripheral blood mononuclear cells (PBMCs), obtained at baseline. The TCR was taken from a human donor with classical Hodgkin lymphoma. DNA of the CDR3: TGTGCCAGCAGCGCTAGGGACGGCGGGGAGCTGTTTTTT. Translating it yields CASSARDGGELFF.